These 18 T cell receptor beta chains were sequenced from one sample in a study of PD-1 blockade in classical Hodgkin lymphoma. Relapses following autologous stem cell transplantation were seen in all patients, with brentuximab vedotin exposure varying. Clones were read by immunoSEQ multiplex PCR, and TCRdb kept only the in-frame ones, dropping some. The repertoire holds some 93,000 clones, with 85% to 90% as singletons. The material was peripheral blood mononuclear cells (PBMCs), obtained before the second cycle of nivolumab. Receptors originate from a human donor with classical Hodgkin lymphoma.

This chain links TRBV27 with TRBJ2-7; 8 bases match TRBD1. This CDR3 is 15 amino acids long. With V trimmed by 0 bases and J by 4 bases, 5 bases remained unmatched. The germline V gene has CDR1 MNHEY and CDR2 SMNVEV (reference sequence). In nucleotides, the CDR3 is TGTGCCAGCAGTTTATCAGGGACAGGTTATTACGAGCAGTACTTC. This translates into CASSLSGTGYYEQYF.

In regard to this clone: One end of the junction fails to match germline, which may point to a read error. The chain has TRBV30 and TRBJ2-7, with TRBD1 as a possible D gene (6 bases). CDR1 is GTSNPN and CDR2 is SVGIG in the germline V gene (reference sequence). The CDR3 is 11 residues long. The CDR3 spells CAWSRDTGVNF. DNA for the CDR3: TGTGCCTGGAGCCGGGACACCGGTGTGAACTTC.

J is TRBJ2-3 and V is TRBV7-3; possible D gene TRBD2, 6 bases. This CDR3 is 14 amino acids long. Germline V gene lookup returns CDR1 SGHTA and CDR2 FQGTGA. Trimming pared 5 bases from V and 1 base from J, leaving 10 bases between. In DNA, the CDR3 is TGTGCCAGCAGCGGAGGGATGGGCACAGATACGCAGTATTTT. Its protein product is CASSGGMGTDTQYF.

V gene TRBV14 combines with J gene TRBJ2-1; D perhaps matches TRBD2 (5 bases). Trimming pared 0 bases from V and 5 bases from J, leaving 17 bases between. The CDR3 runs 17 residues. Germline CDR1 is SGHDN and CDR2 is FVKESK. CDR3 in DNA: TGTGCCAGCAGCCAAGAGAGGGCGATTAGCTCTCACAATGAGCAGTTCTTC. This translates into CASSQERAISSHNEQFF.

V usage is TRBV29-1 and J usage is TRBJ2-1; the D gene is possibly TRBD2 (5 bases). Trimming removed 4 bases from V and 3 bases from J, with 13 bases in between. The CDR3 is made up of 14 amino acids. CDR1 SQVTM and CDR2 ANQGSEA come from the germline V gene. In nucleotides, the CDR3 is TGCAGCGTTGGTGGGGAGAAGAGCTACAATGAGCAGTTCTTC. The encoded protein is CSVGGEKSYNEQFF.

This chain connects TRBV7-6 to TRBJ2-1; no definite D call. The length of the CDR3 is 13 residues. The V gene lost 4 bases and the J gene lost 10 bases, with 14 bases spanning the gap. Germline CDR1 SGHVS, CDR2 FNYEAQ. The CDR3, as DNA: TGTGCCAGCAGCTCAGCTTGGGCAAGGGAGCAGTTCTTC. This translates into CASSSAWAREQFF. The full variable domain, its missing parts supplied by reference TRBV7-6 and TRBJ2-1, is GAGVSQSPRYKVTKRGQDVALRCDPISGHVSLYWYRQALGQGPEFLTYFNYEAQQDKSGLPNDRFSAERPEGSISTLTIQRTEQRDSAMYRCASSSAWAREQFFGPGTRLTVL.

This chain connects TRBV4-1 to TRBJ2-5, with a possible D match to TRBD1 (6 bases). V lost 0 bases and J 3 bases, leaving 17 bases between the germline ends. Germline V CDR1 and CDR2: MGHRA, YSYEKL. There are 17 residues in the CDR3. This CDR3 is CASSQDIGGWMEETQYF. CDR3 nucleotides: TGCGCCAGCAGCCAAGATATTGGGGGCTGGATGGAAGAGACCCAGTACTTC.

The chain joins TRBV30 to TRBJ2-5; D is possibly TRBD1 or TRBD2 (5 bases each). The CDR3 has 12 amino acids. Looked up from germline, CDR1 is GTSNPN and CDR2 is SVGIG (reference sequence). The germline V and J ends were trimmed by 3 bases and 3 bases, with 8 bases remaining between them. The CDR3 coding sequence is TGTGCCTGGAGGAGGGGCAAAGAGACCCAGTACTTC. Its translation is CAWRRGKETQYF.

V is TRBV7-6 and J is TRBJ2-1, with TRBD1 as a possible D gene (5 bases). The CDR3 loop spans 14 amino acids. The V gene lost 5 bases and the J gene lost 2 bases, with 10 bases spanning the gap. The germline V gene encodes CDR1 SGHVS and CDR2 FNYEAQ. The CDR3 sequence is CASSPPGTYNEQFF. For the CDR3, the DNA is TGTGCCAGCAGCCCCCCAGGGACCTACAATGAGCAGTTCTTC.

The chain is built from TRBV7-7 and TRBJ2-5; 11 bases line up with TRBD1. V lost 0 bases, J lost 2 bases, and 5 bases stayed unmatched. CDR1 and CDR2 from the germline V gene are SSHAT and FNYEAQ (reference sequence). CDR3 size: 17 residues. The CDR3 reads CASSLALGQGDQETQYF. DNA of the CDR3: TGTGCCAGCAGCTTAGCGTTGGGACAGGGGGATCAAGAGACCCAGTACTTC.

The rearrangement links TRBV2 to TRBJ2-1; 9 bases agree with TRBD2. This CDR3 spans 19 amino acids. The J segment lost 9 bases and the V segment lost 3 bases, leaving 21 bases of the junction unmatched. CDR1 is SNHLY and CDR2 is FYNNEI in the germline V gene. CDR3 amino acids: CASSEGRAGGMHSSGEQFF. The DNA of the CDR3 is TGTGCCAGCAGTGAGGGTCGAGCGGGAGGAATGCATTCCTCCGGTGAGCAGTTCTTC.

This chain connects TRBV5-6 to TRBJ2-5; 7 nucleotides agree with TRBD1. Near its end, the DNA agrees better with TRBJ2-7, so the J call may be wrong. Germline V gene sequence: CDR1 SGHDT, CDR2 YYEEEE. CDR3 length: 15 residues. CDR3 sequence: CASSFGTAFSYEQYF. CDR3 DNA: TGTGCCAGCAGCTTTGGGACAGCGTTCTCCTACGAGCAGTACTTC.

The CDR3 DNA reads as TGTGCCAGCAGCGAGGGCCGGGGATCTGGAAACACCATATATTTT. Translated, it gives CASSEGRGSGNTIYF. The chain joins TRBV9 to TRBJ1-3, with no clear D. CDR3 length equals 15 residues. Germline V gene data show CDR1 as SGDLS and CDR2 as YYNGEE. V shed 3 bases and J shed 1 base, with 11 bases lying between them.

The rearrangement joins TRBV11-2 to TRBJ2-5, with 10 bases fitting TRBD2. This CDR3 is 16 amino acids long. The germline CDR1 and CDR2 sequences are SGHAT and FQNNGV. Trimming cost V 4 bases and J 0 bases; bases outside gene matches: 5. The CDR3 here is CASSSSAGGYQETQYF. For the CDR3, the DNA is TGTGCCAGCAGCTCCTCAGCGGGGGGGTACCAAGAGACCCAGTACTTC. The full variable domain, in which reference TRBV11-2 and TRBJ2-5 provide the parts outside the CDR3, is EAGVAQSPRYKIIEKRQSVAFWCNPISGHATLYWYQQILGQGPKLLIQFQNNGVVDDSQLPKDRFSAERLKGVDSTLKIQPAKLEDSAVYLCASSSSAGGYQETQYFGPGTRLLVL.

The chain joins TRBV19 to TRBJ2-2; possible D gene TRBD2, 6 bases. CDR1 and CDR2 (germline): LNHDA, SQIVND (reference sequence). The CDR3 is 15 amino acids. Trimming pared 7 bases from V and 4 bases from J, leaving 16 bases between. As DNA, the CDR3 is TGTGCCAGTATCTCGGGGGAAGAGATCACCGGGGAGCTGTTTTTT. This sequence encodes CASISGEEITGELFF.

The chain uses TRBV7-2 and TRBJ1-2; D not certain. In germline, CDR1 is SGHTA, CDR2 FQGNSA. The CDR3 covers 12 residues. Between the trimmed V and J ends, which lost 4 bases and 2 bases, there was a span of 5 bases. This CDR3 is CASSSYNYGYTF. The CDR3 DNA reads as TGTGCCAGCAGCTCCTACAACTATGGCTACACCTTC.

This chain connects TRBV19 to TRBJ2-1; either TRBD1 or TRBD2 may supply D (6 bases each). CDR3 size: 12 residues. V shed 9 bases and J shed 9 bases, with 15 bases lying between them. Per the germline V gene, CDR1 is LNHDA and CDR2 is SQIVND (reference sequence). The CDR3 is CASGGGRGEQFF. The CDR3 DNA reads TGTGCCAGCGGGGGCGGGCGGGGTGAGCAGTTCTTC.

This chain connects TRBV7-8 to TRBJ2-4; D is tentatively TRBD1 or TRBD2 (5 bases each). From germline, CDR1 is SGHVS and CDR2 FQNEAQ. The length of the CDR3 is 14 residues. V lost 1 base, J lost 10 bases, and 14 bases lay in between. CDR3 protein: CASSLERDVTIQYF. DNA for the CDR3: TGTGCCAGCAGCTTAGAAAGGGACGTCACTATTCAGTACTTC.